This T cell receptor beta chain was profiled in a study of regulatory and conventional T cells in RAG deficiency. Study-wide results and limits: Omenn syndrome and CID/AS patients had approximately 100-fold fewer unique Treg TCR beta sequences, versus approximately 9.6-fold elsewhere.

Repertoires were generated with immunoSEQ multiplex PCR, while TCRdb's copy carries only in-frame clones and drops some. The table shows about 30,000 clones, with roughly 96% occurring only once. Blood CD4+ CD25-low CD127-high conventional T cells supplied the genomic DNA template. CDR1 and CDR2 from the germline V gene are MNHNY and SVGAGI (reference sequence). The CDR3 runs 14 residues. Trimming took 6 bases from V and 1 from J, leaving 11 bases between them. Details on this clone: Its antigen remains unidentified.

This sample also belongs to another study, concerning regulatory T cells. That study adds: The PCR used 52 TRBV and 13 TRBJ primers. Skewed V and J usage and few unique V-J pairs marked patient repertoires, most in Tregs.

The source material was CD25- CD4+ T cells sorted from blood. The TCR comes from a human donor in good health. The chain is built from TRBV6-6 and TRBJ2-3; a possible D gene is TRBD2 (7 bases). CDR3 residues: CASSGGPRTDTQYF. Here the CDR3 DNA reads TGTGCCAGCAGCGGGGGGCCACGCACAGATACGCAGTATTTT.